The entry that follows covers one T cell receptor (beta chain) sequence. The data derive from a study of blood T cell repertoires in COVID-19. Only in-frame clones appear in the TCRdb table, and some are missing; sequencing was by immunoSEQ multiplex PCR. The profile shows 350,000 or so clones, about 90% of them singletons. J was trimmed by 4 bases and V by 0 bases; bases with no gene match: 10. The CDR3 sequence is 17 residues long. The germline V gene has CDR1 LGHDT and CDR2 YNNKEL (reference sequence). This TCR derives from a woman aged 30 to 39 who had recovered from COVID-19. The rearrangement joins TRBV3-1 (or the pseudogene TRBV3-2) to TRBJ2-7; 9 nucleotides align to TRBD2. Sequenced material: PBMCs or T cells enriched from blood (not recorded which). The CDR3 spells CASSQDWTSALHYEQYF. The CDR3 coding sequence is TGTGCCAGCAGCCAAGATTGGACTAGCGCTTTACATTACGAGCAGTACTTC.